Sequencing of this T cell receptor (beta chain) was carried out in a study of spatial heterogeneity in lung cancer. Study-wide background: Sequencing consistently turned up more beta-chain sequences than alpha-chain sequences. A unique TCR and UMI combination showed up more than ten times in raw reads, on average. Points from the study as a whole: The number of expanded tumor alpha and beta chains correlated with mutation number. Estimates put coverage of tumor T cells about 7.4% for alpha and roughly 13% for beta chains.

Described time point: sample taken at primary tumor resection. From the 5' RACE reads, TCRdb called clonotypes with MiXCR, one entry per CDR3 protein. Of approximately 9,700 distinct CDR3 sequences in the sample, approximately 8.1% were seen once. Germline V gene data show CDR1 as MNHNY and CDR2 as SVGAGI (reference sequence). V shed 2 bases and J shed 0 bases, with 11 bases lying between them. CDR3 length: 16 residues. By sample share, this clonotype is medium-sized. No antigen is known for it. J is TRBJ1-5 and V is TRBV6-6, with D unclear. Sequences were derived from lung tumor tissue, sampled at surgery. The TCR was taken from a male donor with early-stage non-small cell lung cancer. The CDR3 nucleotides are TGTGCCAGCAGTTACGGAAGGTCGGTTAGCAATCAGCCCCAGCATTTT. This sequence encodes CASSYGRSVSNQPQHF.